A selection of T cell receptor beta chains follows, all from one sample in a study of OX40 agonist ivuxolimab in advanced cancers. The data were produced by immunoSEQ multiplex PCR, yet TCRdb's version contains in-frame clones alone and is incomplete. The table records about 84,000 clones, nearly 95% of them present only once. Here the sequenced sample was CD4+ or CD8+ T cells sorted from blood, taken in a trial of the OX40 agonist ivuxolimab. These receptors were obtained from an adult with an advanced solid tumor such as melanoma, head and neck, liver or kidney cancer. CDR3s include the opening cysteine and the closing phenylalanine or tryptophan. The D gene is left open where the match is weak. Size is stated for part of the rows, as once, few or many counts, or as a class when the clone is expanded.

abundance	v_gene	j_gene	d_gene	CDR3nt	CDR3aa
-	TRBV10-3	TRBJ2-5	-	TGTGCCATCAGTGAGGAGGGATCCGAGACCCAGTACTTC	CAISEEGSETQYF
-	TRBV6-5	TRBJ2-2	TRBD2	TGTGCCAGCAGTCAGGGACTAACGAACACCGGGGAGCTGTTTTTT	CASSQGLTNTGELFF
-	TRBV28	TRBJ2-7	TRBD2	TGTGCCAGCAGTCCAGGACTAGCGGCCCACGAGCAGTACTTC	CASSPGLAAHEQYF
-	TRBV2	TRBJ2-5	TRBD1	TGTGCCAGCAGGACCGGGACAGGGGCCTGGAGGGAGACCCAGTACTTC	CASRTGTGAWRETQYF
-	TRBV11-2	TRBJ2-7	TRBD1	TGTGCCAGCAGCTTAGTTGTGACAGGGTTCTACGAGCAGTACTTC	CASSLVVTGFYEQYF
-	TRBV9	TRBJ2-7	TRBD2	TGTGCCAGCAGCGTAGCTCCTAGCGGGAACTACGAGCAGTACTTC	CASSVAPSGNYEQYF
-	TRBV19	TRBJ2-7	TRBD1	TGTGCCAGTAGTATGACAGGGGGCTCGAGCTCCTACGAGCAGTACTTC	CASSMTGGSSSYEQYF
-	TRBV19	TRBJ1-1	-	TGTGCCAGTAGTACGTTTCGGGAGTTGGGCACTGAAGCTTTCTTT	CASSTFRELGTEAFF
-	TRBV9	TRBJ1-2	TRBD1	TGTGCCAGCAGCTTAACCGGGACAGCTAACTATGGCTACACCTTC	CASSLTGTANYGYTF
few	TRBV4-3	TRBJ1-4	-	TGCGCCAGCAGCCAAGATTCGCAAGGTGCAACTAATGAAAAACTGTTTTTT	CASSQDSQGATNEKLFF
once	TRBV2	TRBJ2-1	TRBD2	TGTGCCAGCAGTGAATGGGGGGGAGTCGTGAATGAGCAGTTCTTC	CASSEWGGVVNEQFF
-	TRBV4-3	TRBJ2-5	TRBD2	TGCGCCAGCAGCCACCCCGGGACTAGCGGGACGTCGGCCCAAGAGACCCAGTACTTC	CASSHPGTSGTSAQETQYF
-	TRBV14	TRBJ1-3	-	TGTGCCAGCAGCCACCGGGGAAACACCATATATTTT	CASSHRGNTIYF
-	TRBV7-8	TRBJ2-2	TRBD2	TGTGCCAGCAGCTCACAAGCGGGGATGAACACCGGGGAGCTGTTTTTT	CASSSQAGMNTGELFF
-	TRBV7-9	TRBJ1-1	-	TGTGCCAGCAGCAAACTACACGACACTGAAGCTTTCTTT	CASSKLHDTEAFF
-	TRBV21-1	TRBJ1-2	-	TGTGCCAGCAGGGGGCTCGACAGGGTAGTACATGGCTACACCTTC	CASRGLDRVVHGYTF
-	TRBV5-6	TRBJ1-2	-	TGTGCCAGCAGCTTGGCCGCTTCCCCCCGCTATGGCTACACCTTC	CASSLAASPRYGYTF
-	TRBV15	TRBJ2-1	-	TGTGCCACCAGCAGAGAAAACGACAACGGGCCAAACAATGAGCAGTTCTTC	CATSRENDNGPNNEQFF
-	TRBV7-2	TRBJ2-2	-	TGTGCCAGCAGCTTAGCGGAGACCGGGGAGCTGTTTTTT	CASSLAETGELFF
-	TRBV29-1	TRBJ2-2	-	TGCAGCGCCCGGACAGTGAACACCGGGGAGCTGTTTTTT	CSARTVNTGELFF
-	TRBV27	TRBJ2-3	-	TGTGCCAGCAGTCGCTATGATCAAGATACGCAGTATTTT	CASSRYDQDTQYF
-	TRBV6-4	TRBJ1-1	-	TGTGCCAGCAGTGACTCACTGAGAACTGAAGCTTTCTTT	CASSDSLRTEAFF
-	TRBV7-3	TRBJ2-3	-	TGTGCCAGCAGCTTAACAGCGGATACGCAGTATTTT	CASSLTADTQYF
-	TRBV7-9	TRBJ2-7	-	TGTGCCAGCAGCTGGAACAGGGATGGCGAGCAGTACTTC	CASSWNRDGEQYF
-	TRBV7-6	TRBJ2-1	-	TGTGCCAGCAGCTTACGTGGGACGGTCTCCTACAATGAGCAGTTCTTC	CASSLRGTVSYNEQFF
-	TRBV5-1	TRBJ2-7	-	TGCGCCAGCAGAGAGATAGGGACTTTGCCCTACGAGCAGTACTTC	CASREIGTLPYEQYF
-	TRBV10-3	TRBJ2-7	TRBD2	TGTGCCATCAGTGAGACTAGCGGATCCTACGAGCAGTACTTC	CAISETSGSYEQYF
-	TRBV7-9	TRBJ2-5	TRBD2	TGTGCCAGCAGCTTGGGCCCTAGCGGGAATCAAGAGACCCAGTACTTC	CASSLGPSGNQETQYF
-	TRBV19	TRBJ1-5	-	TGTGCCAGTAGTACCAGATCCTATAGCAATCAGCCCCAGCATTTT	CASSTRSYSNQPQHF
-	TRBV7-9	TRBJ2-7	-	TGTGCCAGCAGCTTAGTCGGGGCCGAGCAGTACTTC	CASSLVGAEQYF
-	TRBV29-1	TRBJ2-3	TRBD2	TGCAGCGTTGTCACTAGCGGGGCCGAGAAATGGTATTTT	CSVVTSGAEKWYF
-	TRBV9	TRBJ1-1	TRBD1	TGTGCCAGCAGCGTGAGGGGACAGATTGCCACTGAAGCTTTCTTT	CASSVRGQIATEAFF
-	TRBV7-9	TRBJ2-7	-	TGTGCCAGCAGCTTGGAGCTCTCCTACGAGCAGTACTTC	CASSLELSYEQYF
-	TRBV5-6	TRBJ2-2	-	TGTGCCAGCAGCCCGGGACTTCTGCCTATAAACACCGGGGAGCTGTTTTTT	CASSPGLLPINTGELFF
-	TRBV9	TRBJ1-3	-	TGTGCCAGCGGGACTTTCTCTGGAAACACCATATATTTT	CASGTFSGNTIYF
-	TRBV27	TRBJ1-2	-	TGTGCCAGCCAAAAGGGCGGGGGGGCTGGGGGCTACACCTTC	CASQKGGGAGGYTF
-	TRBV27	TRBJ2-3	-	TGTGCCGCATTCCCCCGGGGCGCCGGGACAGATACGCAGTATTTT	CAAFPRGAGTDTQYF
-	TRBV7-9	TRBJ1-2	TRBD1	TGTGCCAGCAGCCTTGGGACAGGGGGAAGAGGTGGCTACACCTTC	CASSLGTGGRGGYTF
-	TRBV30	TRBJ2-7	-	TGTGCCTGGGGACCAGTGGACGAGCAGTACTTC	CAWGPVDEQYF
few	TRBV4-1	TRBJ2-7	-	TGCGCCAGCAGCCAAGATCAGGGATACGAGCAGTACTTC	CASSQDQGYEQYF
-	TRBV7-9	TRBJ2-2	TRBD1	TGTGCCAGCAGCCCTAGGACAGGGGTCATGCCCGGGGAGCTGTTTTTT	CASSPRTGVMPGELFF
-	TRBV9	TRBJ1-1	-	TGTGCCAGCAGCCCCCTTCAGTGGAGCGAAGCTTTCTTT	CASSPLQWSEAFF
-	TRBV15	TRBJ1-4	-	TGTGCCACCAGCAGAGAGGGGGTTGGCGTGACTAATGAAAAACTGTTTTTT	CATSREGVGVTNEKLFF
once	TRBV27	TRBJ2-1	-	TGTGCCAGCAGTTTACAGCAGCAATACAATGAGCAGTTCTTC	CASSLQQQYNEQFF
-	TRBV18	TRBJ2-3	TRBD1	TGTGCCAGCTCCTTATACCGGACAGGGACAGATACGCAGTATTTT	CASSLYRTGTDTQYF
-	TRBV9	TRBJ2-1	TRBD2	TGTGCCAGCAGCGAGACTAGCGGGAGCGCACAATCCTACAATGAGCAGTTCTTC	CASSETSGSAQSYNEQFF
-	TRBV28	TRBJ2-3	-	TGTGCCAGCAGTTTATCTTTGTACACAATGAGCACAGATACGCAGTATTTT	CASSLSLYTMSTDTQYF
-	TRBV7-3	TRBJ2-3	TRBD2	TGTGCCAGCAGCTTAAGGCCCTGGGCGGGAGCGGGAGATGATACGCAGTATTTT	CASSLRPWAGAGDDTQYF